This T cell receptor (beta chain) was identified in a study of PD-L1 blockade in urothelial cancer. Study-wide background: Intravenous atezolizumab, 1,200 mg every 3 weeks, was begun by patients at some point between 2013 and 2014. Blood was analyzed 3 weeks (second dose) and 6 weeks after treatment start. The study recovered a median of about 140,000 T cells per blood sample.

Study-wide points: Durable benefit was linked to greater 3-week expansion of tumor-associated blood clones.

Clones were sequenced by immunoSEQ multiplex PCR, and TCRdb holds only the in-frame ones, with some missing. The repertoire includes just over 50,000 clones, around 87% of them detected once, and about a sixth sits in the top ten. With regard to this clone: Its antigen remains unidentified.

CDR3 length: 15 residues. Germline V gives CDR1 SGHRS, CDR2 YFSETQ. The V end lost 3 bases, the J end lost 0 bases, and 11 bases lay between the germline ends. The sample was PBMCs, taken around atezolizumab (anti-PD-L1) treatment. This receptor was identified in a man aged 60 to 69 with urothelial cancer. This sequence joins TRBV5-1 and TRBJ2-3; a possible D gene is TRBD1 (5 bases). Here the CDR3 DNA reads TGCGCCAGCAGCTCAATCGACAGTAGCACAGATACGCAGTATTTT. Protein: CASSSIDSSTDTQYF.